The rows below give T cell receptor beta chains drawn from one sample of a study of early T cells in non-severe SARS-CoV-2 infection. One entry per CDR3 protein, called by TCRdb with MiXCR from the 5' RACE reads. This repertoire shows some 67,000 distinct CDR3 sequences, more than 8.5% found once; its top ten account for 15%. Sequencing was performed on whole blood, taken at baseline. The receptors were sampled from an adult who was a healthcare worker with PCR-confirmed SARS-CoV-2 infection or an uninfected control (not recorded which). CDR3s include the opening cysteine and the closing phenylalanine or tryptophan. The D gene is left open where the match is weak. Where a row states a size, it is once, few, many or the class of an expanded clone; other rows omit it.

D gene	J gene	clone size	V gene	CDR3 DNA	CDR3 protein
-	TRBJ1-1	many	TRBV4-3	TGCGCCAGCAGCCAGGCCAGGATGAACACTGAAGCTTTCTTT	CASSQARMNTEAFF
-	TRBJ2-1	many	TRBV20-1	TGCAGTGCTAGGCCACTGAGGGGGGAGCAGTTCTTC	CSARPLRGEQFF
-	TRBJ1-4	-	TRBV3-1	TGTGCCAGCAGCCGAGTAGAAGAAAAACTGTTTTTT	CASSRVEEKLFF
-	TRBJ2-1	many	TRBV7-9	TGTGCCAGCAGCCAGGAGGCGGAGACCAATGAGCAGTTCTTC	CASSQEAETNEQFF
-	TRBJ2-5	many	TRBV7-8	TGTGCCAGCAGCCCGACGACCGGATTCCGGGAGACCCAGTACTTC	CASSPTTGFRETQYF
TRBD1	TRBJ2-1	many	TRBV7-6	TGTGCCAGCAGTACAGCAGGGGACAGGTACGACCCAAGCTCCTACAATGAGCAGTTCTTC	CASSTAGDRYDPSSYNEQFF
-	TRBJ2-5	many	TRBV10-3	TGTGCCATCAGTGAGGGCACAGGGTCCCCCGGGTCGGCCCAGTACTTC	CAISEGTGSPGSAQYF
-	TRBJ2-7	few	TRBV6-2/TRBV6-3	TGTGCCAGCAGCCGACTGGACACCGCCTACGAGCAGTACTTC	CASSRLDTAYEQYF
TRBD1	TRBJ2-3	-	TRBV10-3	TGTGCCATCAGTCCAAGGACAGGGGTAGATACGCAGTATTTT	CAISPRTGVDTQYF
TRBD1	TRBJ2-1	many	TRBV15	TGTGCCACCAGCGTTGGGACAGACAATGAGCAGTTCTTC	CATSVGTDNEQFF
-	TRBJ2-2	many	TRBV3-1	TGTGCCAGCAGCCAAGATCGGTCCCCCGGGGAGCTGTTTTTT	CASSQDRSPGELFF
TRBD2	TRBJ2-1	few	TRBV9	TGTGCCAGCAGCGTAGGACTAGCGGGATTGGGTGGTGAGCAGTTCTTC	CASSVGLAGLGGEQFF
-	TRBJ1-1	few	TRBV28	TGTGCCAGCAGTTTATCCGGGACTCCCGAGGAGACTGAAGCTTTCTTT	CASSLSGTPEETEAFF
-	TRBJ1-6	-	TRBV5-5	TGTGCCAGCAGCTTGGGGGGCATCTCACCCCTCCACTTT	CASSLGGISPLHF
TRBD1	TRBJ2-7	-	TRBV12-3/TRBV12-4	TGTGCCAGCAGTTACCTAGGGGGCTGGTACGAGCAGTACTTC	CASSYLGGWYEQYF
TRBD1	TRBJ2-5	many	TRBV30	TGTGCCTGGGGGGACAGGGCCCGGGAGACCCAGTACTTC	CAWGDRARETQYF
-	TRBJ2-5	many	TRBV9	TGTGCCAGCAGCCCATGGGACTTTCAAGAGACCCAGTACTTC	CASSPWDFQETQYF
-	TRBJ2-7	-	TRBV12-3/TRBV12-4	TGTGCCAGCAGTCCTCAACAGGGGACTGGCTACGAGCAGTACTTC	CASSPQQGTGYEQYF
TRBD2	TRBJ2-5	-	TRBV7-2	TGTGCCAGCAGCTTAGCGGTTAGCGGGGGGCAAGAGACCCAGTACTTC	CASSLAVSGGQETQYF
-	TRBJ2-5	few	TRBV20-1	TGCAGTGCTAGAAGGGTTTCACAGAACCAAGAGACCCAGTACTTC	CSARRVSQNQETQYF
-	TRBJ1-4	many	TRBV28	TGTGCCAGCAGCCCTCCCGACAGCCGAAATGAAAAACTGTTTTTT	CASSPPDSRNEKLFF
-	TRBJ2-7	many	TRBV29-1	TGCAGCGTCGCGATACTAGGGAACTACGAGCAGTACTTC	CSVAILGNYEQYF
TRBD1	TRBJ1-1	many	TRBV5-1	TGCGCCAGCAGCTTGGCAGGGGGCGCCTCTGAAGCTTTCTTT	CASSLAGGASEAFF
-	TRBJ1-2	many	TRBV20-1	TGCAGTGCTAGAGGGGGAGGGAGCCGTTATGGCTACACCTTC	CSARGGGSRYGYTF
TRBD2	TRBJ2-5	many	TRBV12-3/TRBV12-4	TGTGCCAGCAGTCCCCGAGGGGAGGGCCGAGAGACCCAGTACTTC	CASSPRGEGRETQYF
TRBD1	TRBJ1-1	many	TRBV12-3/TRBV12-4	TGTGCCAGCAGTCGGGACAGGGTTCGCGCTGAAGCTTTCTTT	CASSRDRVRAEAFF
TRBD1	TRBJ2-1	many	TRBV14	TGTGCCAGCAGCCTTACAGGGGGCAATGAGCAGTTCTTC	CASSLTGGNEQFF
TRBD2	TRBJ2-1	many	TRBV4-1	TGCGCCAGCAGCCCGACGGGACTAGCTGCCAATGAGCAGTTCTTC	CASSPTGLAANEQFF
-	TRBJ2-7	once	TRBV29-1	TGCAGCGTTCGCCCAGGGAGCTACGAGCAGTACTTC	CSVRPGSYEQYF
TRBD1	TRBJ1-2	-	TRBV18	TGTGCCAGCTCACCGGGACAGAATAACTATGGCTACACCTTC	CASSPGQNNYGYTF
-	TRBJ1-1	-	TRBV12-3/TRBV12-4	TGTGCCAGCAGTTTGGGCACCTTCACTGAAGCTTTCTTT	CASSLGTFTEAFF